The 25 T cell receptor beta chains reported below all come from one sample, sequenced in a study of spatial heterogeneity in lung cancer. As to time point: sample taken at primary tumor resection. TCRdb fed the 5' RACE reads into MiXCR, producing one record per CDR3 protein. Of over 8,000 distinct CDR3 sequences listed, roughly 6.4% are singletons. Source: normal lung tissue next to the tumor, taken at surgery. Source of these receptors: a male donor with early-stage non-small cell lung cancer.

This clonotype was counted many times. The V gene is TRBV2, the J gene TRBJ2-7; 9 nucleotides agree with TRBD2. After removal of 4 bases from V and 3 bases from J, the junction contained 4 bases not matched to a gene. This CDR3 comprises 14 residues. CDR1 and CDR2 (germline): SNHLY, FYNNEI. CDR3 bases: TGTGCCAGCAGTGCTAGCGGGGCCTACTACGAGCAGTACTTC. Amino acids: CASSASGAYYEQYF.

By frequency in the sample, this clonotype is medium-sized (0.01 to 0.1%). The V and J genes are TRBV5-4 and TRBJ1-6; possibly TRBD1 for D (5 bases). The ends were cut back, 4 bases at V and 5 bases at J, with 16 bases in the middle. Germline-derived CDR1 and CDR2 are SGHNT and YYREEE (reference sequence). The length of the CDR3 is 16 residues. DNA for the CDR3: TGTGCCAGCAGCAAGGGACTCAGGGAGGATAATTCACCCCTCCACTTT. Protein sequence: CASSKGLREDNSPLHF. Full variable domain (missing parts from reference TRBV5-4 and TRBJ1-6): ETGVTQSPTHLIKTRGQQVTLRCSSQSGHNTVSWYQQALGQGPQFIFQYYREEENGRGNFPPRFSGLQFPNYSSELNVNALELDDSALYLCASSKGLREDNSPLHFGNGTRLTVT.

This clonotype was recorded many times. The rearrangement joins TRBV2 to TRBJ2-4; 7 bases align to TRBD1. The CDR3 has 14 residues. In germline, CDR1 is SNHLY, CDR2 FYNNEI. V was clipped by 7 bases and J by 2 bases; unmatched bases: 5. CDR3 protein: CASTWDRTKNIQYF. As DNA, the CDR3 is TGTGCCAGCACCTGGGACAGAACCAAAAACATTCAGTACTTC.

By sample fraction, this clonotype is medium-sized. This chain links TRBV5-1 with TRBJ2-3, with 10 positions matching TRBD2. Germline loops: CDR1 SGHRS, CDR2 YFSETQ. The V gene end was trimmed by 0 bases and the J gene end by 5 bases; junction bases not matched to a gene: 9. The CDR3 covers 17 residues. CDR3 nucleotide sequence: TGCGCCAGCAGCTTGGGAGTTTCTAGCGGGAGTAGAGATACGCAGTATTTT. As protein: CASSLGVSSGSRDTQYF.

This clonotype has ten or more counts. CDR3 nucleotide sequence: TGCAGTGCTAGAAGCGCAGATACGCAGTATTTT. Protein product: CSARSADTQYF. V is TRBV20-1 and J is TRBJ2-3; D remains ambiguous. This CDR3 spans 11 amino acids. Deletions cut 2 bases from V and 4 bases from J, with 4 bases between. The germline V gene encodes CDR1 DFQATT and CDR2 SNEGSKA (reference sequence).

This clonotype was recorded at least ten times. This CDR3 reads CASRSLPEQYF. The CDR3 DNA is TGTGCCAGCAGATCCCTCCCCGAGCAGTACTTC. J is TRBJ2-7 and V is TRBV5-8; D is uncertain. Germline V lookup: CDR1 SGHTS, CDR2 YDEGEE. CDR3 length equals 11 residues. V lost 5 bases to trimming and J lost 6 bases, with 9 bases between them.

The chain recombines TRBV5-4 with TRBJ2-1; 8 bases fit TRBD2. The length of the CDR3 is 16 residues. The V segment lost 4 bases and the J segment 10 bases; nucleotides outside the gene matches: 16. Germline CDR1 and CDR2: SGHNT and YYREEE (reference sequence). For the CDR3, the DNA is TGTGCCAGCAGCATCGTGGGTGGTAGCGGGGCTCGGGAGCAGTTCTTC. Translating it yields CASSIVGGSGAREQFF.

This clonotype was counted once. A read error may explain this, as a much larger clone is one base away. The genes are TRBV5-4 and TRBJ2-3, with D possibly being TRBD2 (6 bases). The CDR3 loop spans 18 amino acids. Germline loops: CDR1 SGHNT, CDR2 YYREEE (reference sequence). The CDR3 coding sequence is TGTGCCAGCAGCCGGGACCTATTGGCGGGAACAGGCACAGATACGCCGTATTTT. It specifies CASSRDLLAGTGTDTPYF.

The rearrangement joins TRBV5-4 to TRBJ2-3, with a tentative D call TRBD2 (6 bases). V lost 4 bases and J lost 5, with 14 bases in between. Germline lookup yields CDR1 SGHNT and CDR2 YYREEE (reference sequence). This CDR3 has 14 amino acids. CDR3 sequence reads: CASSPRDFLDTQYF. The CDR3 DNA reads as TGTGCCAGCAGCCCCCGGGACTTCTTAGATACGCAGTATTTT.

This clonotype was observed many times. Here the CDR3 reads CASRDGTRRDTQYF. The CDR3, as DNA: TGTGCCAGCAGAGACGGGACCCGGCGGGATACGCAGTATTTT. This chain connects TRBV6-2 or TRBV6-3 to TRBJ2-3, with D perhaps matching TRBD1 or TRBD2 (5 bases each). Germline assignment: CDR1 MNHEY and CDR2 SVGEGT. The CDR3 is 14 amino acids. Between the trimmed V and J ends, which lost 6 bases and 6 bases, there was a span of 16 bases.

Points on this clonotype: A much larger clone lies one base from this, so it may be a read error. The V call is TRBV6-5, the J call TRBJ2-2; TRBD1 aligns across 7 bases. Germline V lookup: CDR1 MNHEY, CDR2 SVGAGI. CDR3 length equals 16 residues. The DNA of the CDR3 is TGTGCCAGCAGTTACTCCCCGACAGGGATCACCGGGGAGCTGTCTTTT. This sequence encodes CASSYSPTGITGELSF.

This clonotype was detected ten times or more. V gene TRBV4-2 combines with J gene TRBJ2-2; possible D gene TRBD2, 5 bases. Germline V CDR1 and CDR2: LGHNA, YNFKEQ. The V and J ends lost 1 base and 3 bases respectively, with 9 bases between them. This CDR3 spans 15 amino acids. The CDR3 DNA reads as TGTGCCAGCAGCCAAGCTGAACTAGACACCGGGGAGCTGTTTTTT. It codes for CASSQAELDTGELFF.

This clonotype was observed a few times. This chain uses TRBV19 with TRBJ1-5; the D is unclear. The CDR3 is 12 amino acids. V was clipped by 4 bases and J by 5 bases, with 6 bases between them. Germline CDR1 is LNHDA and CDR2 is SQIVND (reference sequence). The CDR3 DNA reads TGTGCCAGTAGTACCGTGGATCAGCCCCAGCATTTT. Translated, it gives CASSTVDQPQHF.

This clonotype has just one count. This rearrangement joins TRBV9 to TRBJ2-7; the D gene could be TRBD1 or TRBD2 (5 bases each). Deletions cut 4 bases from V and 4 bases from J, with 18 bases between. CDR3 length equals 15 residues. Per germline, CDR1 SGDLS and CDR2 YYNGEE. The CDR3 here is CASSMNPGPSYEQYF. Written as DNA, the CDR3 is TGTGCCAGCAGCATGAACCCGGGACCATCGTACGAGCAGTACTTC. The complete variable domain, with remaining parts taken from reference TRBV9 and TRBJ2-7, reads DSGVTQTPKHLITATGQRVTLRCSPRSGDLSVYWYQQSLDQGLQFLIQYYNGEERAKGNILERFSAQQFPDLHSELNLSSLELGDSALYFCASSMNPGPSYEQYFGPGTRLTVT.

This clonotype has at least ten counts. The chain employs TRBV20-1 and TRBJ2-1, with D possibly being TRBD2 (7 bases). Germline assignment: CDR1 DFQATT and CDR2 SNEGSKA (reference sequence). This CDR3 has 14 residues. CDR3 sequence (DNA): TGCAGCGCGGAGGGGGGGGTCTCCTACAATGAGCAGTTCTTC. It codes for CSAEGGVSYNEQFF.

This clonotype has ten or more counts. The rearrangement joins TRBV9 to TRBJ2-2; D is uncertain. The CDR3 contains 14 residues. The ends were cut back, 0 bases at V and 6 bases at J, with 9 bases in the middle. Germline assignment: CDR1 SGDLS and CDR2 YYNGEE. The CDR3 reads CASSVDNLPGELFF. The CDR3 nucleotides read TGTGCCAGCAGCGTAGACAATTTGCCCGGGGAGCTGTTTTTT.

This clonotype appeared many times. The chain has TRBV20-1 and TRBJ2-3; 12 bases are shared with TRBD2. This CDR3 region has 14 residues. The V gene's germline CDR1 is DFQATT and CDR2 SNEGSKA (reference sequence). Unmatched junction bases numbered 1, after V lost 5 bases and J lost 1 base. This CDR3 reads CSARLAGGTDTQYF. CDR3 nucleotides: TGCAGTGCTCGACTAGCGGGGGGCACAGATACGCAGTATTTT.

By share, this clonotype counts as medium-sized (0.01 to 0.1%). J is TRBJ2-2 and V is TRBV18, with TRBD2 identical over 7 bases. The trim removed 1 base at V and 10 bases at J, leaving 9 bases unmatched. The CDR3 covers 15 residues. Germline V gives CDR1 KGHSH, CDR2 LQKENI. CDR3 residues: CASSPLSGGSPELFF. CDR3 nucleotide sequence: TGTGCCAGCTCACCACTCTCGGGAGGCTCCCCGGAGCTGTTTTTT.

This clonotype showed up many times. The J gene is TRBJ2-5, the V gene TRBV5-1, with 7 bases identical to TRBD1. CDR1 and CDR2 from the germline V gene are SGHRS and YFSETQ. The CDR3 spans 14 residues. V shed 2 bases and J 6 bases; nucleotides not matched to a gene: 7. The CDR3 is CASSFDRAGQTQYF. The CDR3 coding sequence is TGCGCCAGCAGCTTTGACAGGGCCGGACAGACCCAGTACTTC.

Ten or more counts support this clonotype. The chain links TRBV15 to TRBJ1-5; D is possibly TRBD1 (5 bases). Germline V gives CDR1 LNHNV, CDR2 YYDKDF (reference sequence). Trimming removed 6 bases from V and 3 bases from J, with 12 bases in between. The CDR3 is 14 residues long. CDR3 DNA: TGTGCCACCAGGGAGAGGGGTCCCAATCAGCCCCAGCATTTT. Translated, it gives CATRERGPNQPQHF.

This clonotype was recorded at least ten times. This chain uses TRBV6-5 with TRBJ2-1; TRBD1 matches at 12 bases. Losses at the gene ends were 6 bases for V and 8 bases for J; bases not matched to a gene: 11. The CDR3 runs to 16 residues. CDR1 MNHEY and CDR2 SVGAGI come from the germline V gene. CDR3 DNA: TGTGCCAGCAGACCTCCGGGACAGGGGGCGATGCATGAGCAGTTCTTC. It is translated as CASRPPGQGAMHEQFF.

The rearrangement uses TRBV3-1 and TRBJ2-7, with D unclear. This CDR3 is built from 15 residues. Germline assignment: CDR1 LGHDT and CDR2 YNNKEL (reference sequence). V was shortened by 2 bases and J by 2 bases, with 13 bases between the two germline ends. This CDR3 is CASSQSYASTYEQYF. DNA of the CDR3: TGTGCCAGCAGCCAAAGTTACGCCTCCACCTACGAGCAGTACTTC.

This clonotype occurred many times. V usage is TRBV5-1 and J usage is TRBJ2-7, with TRBD1 matching over 12 bases. This CDR3 contains 17 residues. CDR1 SGHRS and CDR2 YFSETQ come from the germline V gene. The J segment lost 2 bases and the V segment lost 5 bases, leaving 11 bases of the junction unmatched. The CDR3 sequence is CASSSGTGGVDAYEQYF. CDR3 sequence (DNA): TGCGCCAGCAGTAGCGGGACAGGGGGCGTCGACGCCTACGAGCAGTACTTC.

This clonotype was observed at least ten times. V is TRBV27 and J is TRBJ2-3; TRBD2 is a possible D gene (6 bases). The germline gives CDR1 MNHEY, CDR2 SMNVEV (reference sequence). The CDR3 is 15 amino acids. Trimming took 4 bases from V and 6 from J, leaving 17 bases between them. The CDR3 bases are TGTGCCAGCAGTTCGTTAGTCGGGAGATTGGATACGCAGTATTTT. This translates into CASSSLVGRLDTQYF.

This clonotype was seen ten or more times. The genes are TRBV10-2 and TRBJ1-1, with 7 bases fitting TRBD1. CDR1 and CDR2 from the germline V gene are WSHSY and SAAADI. This CDR3 spans 13 amino acids. The V segment lost 6 bases and the J segment 1 base; nucleotides outside the gene matches: 2. Here the CDR3 DNA reads TGCGCCAGCAGCGACAGGGCGAACACTGAAGCTTTCTTT. Translated: CASSDRANTEAFF.